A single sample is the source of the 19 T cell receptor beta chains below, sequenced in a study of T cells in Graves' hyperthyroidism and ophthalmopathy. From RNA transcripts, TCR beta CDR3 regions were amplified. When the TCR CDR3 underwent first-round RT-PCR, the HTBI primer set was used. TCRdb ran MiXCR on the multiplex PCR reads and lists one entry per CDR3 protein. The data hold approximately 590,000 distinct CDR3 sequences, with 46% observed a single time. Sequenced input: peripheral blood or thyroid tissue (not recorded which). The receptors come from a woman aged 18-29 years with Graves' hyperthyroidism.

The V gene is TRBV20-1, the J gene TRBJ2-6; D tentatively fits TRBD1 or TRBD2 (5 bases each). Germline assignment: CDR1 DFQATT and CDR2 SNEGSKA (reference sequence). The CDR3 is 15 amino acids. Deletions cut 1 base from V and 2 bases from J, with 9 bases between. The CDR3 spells CSARAGTPGANVLTF. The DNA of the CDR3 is TGCAGTGCTAGAGCGGGGACCCCTGGGGCCAACGTCCTGACTTTC.

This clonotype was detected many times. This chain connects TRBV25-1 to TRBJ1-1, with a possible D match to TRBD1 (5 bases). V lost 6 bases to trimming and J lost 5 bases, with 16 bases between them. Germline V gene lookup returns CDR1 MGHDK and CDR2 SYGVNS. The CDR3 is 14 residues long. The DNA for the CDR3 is TGTGCCAGCAGAGTAATGCGGGGGGAAACTGAAGCTTTCTTT. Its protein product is CASRVMRGETEAFF.

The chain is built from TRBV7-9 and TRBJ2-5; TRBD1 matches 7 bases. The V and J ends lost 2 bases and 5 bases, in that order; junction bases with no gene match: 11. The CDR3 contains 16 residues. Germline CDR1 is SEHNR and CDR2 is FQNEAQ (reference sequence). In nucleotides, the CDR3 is TGTGCCAGCAGCTTAAGGGGTCAGGGGGTATCGGAGACCCAGTACTTC. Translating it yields CASSLRGQGVSETQYF.

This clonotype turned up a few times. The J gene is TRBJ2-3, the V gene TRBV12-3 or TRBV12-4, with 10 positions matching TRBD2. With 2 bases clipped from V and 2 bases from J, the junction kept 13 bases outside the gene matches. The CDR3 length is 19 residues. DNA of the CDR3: TGTGCCAGCAGTTTATCTAGCCTAGCGGGAGCGTATAACACAGATACGCAGTATTTT. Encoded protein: CASSLSSLAGAYNTDTQYF.

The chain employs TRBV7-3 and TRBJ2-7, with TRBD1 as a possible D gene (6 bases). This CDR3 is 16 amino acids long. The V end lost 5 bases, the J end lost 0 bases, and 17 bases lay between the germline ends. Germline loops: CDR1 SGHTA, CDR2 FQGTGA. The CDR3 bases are TGTGCCAGCAGCGCGAGCCGGGACATACACTCCTACGAGCAGTACTTC. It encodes CASSASRDIHSYEQYF.

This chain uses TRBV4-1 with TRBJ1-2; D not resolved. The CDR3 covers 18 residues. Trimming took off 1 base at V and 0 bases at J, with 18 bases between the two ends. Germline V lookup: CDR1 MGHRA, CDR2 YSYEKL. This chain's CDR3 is CASSQVMVRILANYGYTF. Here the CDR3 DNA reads TGCGCCAGCAGCCAAGTGATGGTCAGGATTTTAGCTAACTATGGCTACACCTTC.

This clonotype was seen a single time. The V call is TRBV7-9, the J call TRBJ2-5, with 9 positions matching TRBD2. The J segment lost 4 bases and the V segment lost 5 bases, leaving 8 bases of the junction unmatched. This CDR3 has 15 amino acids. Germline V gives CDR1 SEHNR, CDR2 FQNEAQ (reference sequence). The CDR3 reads CASSGTSIFGETQYF. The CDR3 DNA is TGTGCCAGCAGCGGGACTAGCATTTTTGGAGAGACCCAGTACTTC.

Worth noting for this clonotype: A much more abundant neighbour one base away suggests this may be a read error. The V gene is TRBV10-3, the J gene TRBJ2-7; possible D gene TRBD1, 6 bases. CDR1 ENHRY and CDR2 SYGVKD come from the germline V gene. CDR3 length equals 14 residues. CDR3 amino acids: CAIGDQGSSYEQYF. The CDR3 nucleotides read TGTGCCATCGGTGACCAGGGGAGCTCCTACGAGCAGTACTTC.

CDR3 sequence: CASTTGGMGTEAFF. Written as DNA, the CDR3 is TGTGCCAGCACCACGGGGGGTATGGGCACTGAAGCTTTCTTT. The chain employs TRBV7-9 and TRBJ1-1; tentative D call: TRBD1 (5 bases). This CDR3 spans 14 amino acids. The germline gives CDR1 SEHNR, CDR2 FQNEAQ (reference sequence). V gave up 7 bases and J gave up 4 bases, with 16 bases separating them.

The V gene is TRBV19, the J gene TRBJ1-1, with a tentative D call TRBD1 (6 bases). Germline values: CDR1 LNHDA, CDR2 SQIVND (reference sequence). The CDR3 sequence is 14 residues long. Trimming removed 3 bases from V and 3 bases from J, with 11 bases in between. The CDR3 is CASSIWGRDTEAFF. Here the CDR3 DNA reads TGTGCCAGTAGTATTTGGGGGCGAGACACTGAAGCTTTCTTT.

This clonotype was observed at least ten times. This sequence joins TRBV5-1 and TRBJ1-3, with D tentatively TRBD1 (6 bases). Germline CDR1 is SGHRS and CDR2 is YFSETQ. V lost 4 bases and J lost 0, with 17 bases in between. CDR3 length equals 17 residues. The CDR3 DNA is TGCGCCAGCAGCCCGAGTCCGACAGGAAGCTCTGGAAACACCATATATTTT. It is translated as CASSPSPTGSSGNTIYF.

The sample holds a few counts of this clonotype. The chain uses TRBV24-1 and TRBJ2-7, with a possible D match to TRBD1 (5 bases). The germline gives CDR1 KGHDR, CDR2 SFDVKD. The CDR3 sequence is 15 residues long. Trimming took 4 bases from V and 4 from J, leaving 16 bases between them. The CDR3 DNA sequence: TGTGCCACCAGTGACGCGGACACACCGAATTACGAGCAGTACTTC. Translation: CATSDADTPNYEQYF.

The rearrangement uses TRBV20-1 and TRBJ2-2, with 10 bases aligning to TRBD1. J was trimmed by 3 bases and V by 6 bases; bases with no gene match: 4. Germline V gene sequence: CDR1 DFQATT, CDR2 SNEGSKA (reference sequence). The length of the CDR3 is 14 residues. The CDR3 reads CSARGTGDTGELFF. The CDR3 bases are TGCAGTGCCCGGGGGACAGGGGACACCGGGGAGCTGTTTTTT.

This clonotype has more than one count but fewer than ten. CDR3 coding DNA: TGTGCCAGCAGCCCGCAGGTCGCCTATGGCTACACCTTC. Translated, it gives CASSPQVAYGYTF. The chain employs TRBV7-9 and TRBJ1-2; no definite D call. CDR1 is SEHNR, CDR2 FQNEAQ, per germline (reference sequence). Between the trimmed V and J ends, which lost 5 bases and 4 bases, there was a span of 11 bases. The length of the CDR3 is 13 residues. The variable domain in full, with the rest retrieved from reference TRBV7-9 and TRBJ1-2, is DTGVSQNPRHKITKRGQNVTFRCDPISEHNRLYWYRQTLGQGPEFLTYFQNEAQLEKSRLLSDRFSAERPKGSFSTLEIQRTEQGDSAMYLCASSPQVAYGYTFGSGTRLTVV.

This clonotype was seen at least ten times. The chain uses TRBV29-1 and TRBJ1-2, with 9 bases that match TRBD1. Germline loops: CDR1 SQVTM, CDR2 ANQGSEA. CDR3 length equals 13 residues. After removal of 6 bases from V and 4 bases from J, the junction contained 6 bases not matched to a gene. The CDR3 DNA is TGCAGCGTGGAACAGGGGGCGGGCTATGGCTACACCTTC. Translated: CSVEQGAGYGYTF.

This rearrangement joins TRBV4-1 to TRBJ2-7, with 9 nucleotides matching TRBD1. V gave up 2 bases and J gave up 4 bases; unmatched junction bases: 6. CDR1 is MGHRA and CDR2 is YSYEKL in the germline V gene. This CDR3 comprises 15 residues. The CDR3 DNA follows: TGCGCCAGCAGCCAACCTGGGACAGGGAGGTACGAGCAGTACTTC. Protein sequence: CASSQPGTGRYEQYF.

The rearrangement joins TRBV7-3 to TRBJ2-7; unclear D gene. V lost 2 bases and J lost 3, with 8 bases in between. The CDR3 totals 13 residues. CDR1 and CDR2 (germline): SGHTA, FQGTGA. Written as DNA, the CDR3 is TGTGCCAGCAGCTTACGGTGGGACTACGAGCAGTACTTC. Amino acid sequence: CASSLRWDYEQYF.

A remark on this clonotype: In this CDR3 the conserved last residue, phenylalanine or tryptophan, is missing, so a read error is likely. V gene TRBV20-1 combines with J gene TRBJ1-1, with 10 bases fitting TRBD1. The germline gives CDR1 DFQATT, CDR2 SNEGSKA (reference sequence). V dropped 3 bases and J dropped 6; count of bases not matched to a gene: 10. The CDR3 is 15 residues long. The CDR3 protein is CSASATGQGRSEAFS. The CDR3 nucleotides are TGCAGTGCTAGCGCGACGGGACAGGGGAGGTCTGAAGCTTTCTCT.

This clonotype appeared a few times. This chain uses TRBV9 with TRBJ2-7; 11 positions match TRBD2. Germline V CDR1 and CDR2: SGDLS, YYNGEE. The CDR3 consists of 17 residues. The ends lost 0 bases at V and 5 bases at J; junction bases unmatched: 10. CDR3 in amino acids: CASSVGGGGLADHEQYF. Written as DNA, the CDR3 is TGTGCCAGCAGCGTAGGAGGGGGGGGACTAGCGGATCACGAGCAGTACTTC.